The 26 T cell receptor beta chains in this list originate from one sample, sequenced in a study of tumor-infiltrating lymphocytes in oesophageal squamous cell carcinoma. TCRdb recomputed calls from the PCR reads with MiXCR, one row per CDR3 protein. The sample has about 13,000 distinct CDR3 sequences, about 54% seen once. Sample: esophageal tumor tissue. These receptors were obtained from a male donor with esophageal squamous cell carcinoma.

About this clonotype: Because it lacks the conserved phenylalanine or tryptophan at the end, this CDR3 is likely a read error. This chain connects TRBV7-6 to TRBJ2-5; tentatively, D is TRBD1 (6 bases). The assigned J gene may be wrong: the sequence end matches TRBJ2-7 better. The CDR3 sequence is 15 residues long. CDR1 and CDR2 from the germline V gene are SGHVS and FNYEAQ. The CDR3 region has the DNA TGTGCCAGCAGCACCACAGACAGGCGAGACTACGAGCAGTACTGC. It yields the protein CASSTTDRRDYEQYC.

The chain couples TRBV25-1 to TRBJ1-1; D gene unclear. The end of the DNA aligns better with TRBJ2-3, so the J call may be wrong. This CDR3 is built from 12 residues. CDR1 and CDR2 (germline): MGHDK, SYGVNS. The CDR3 sequence is CASTSSADTQYF. DNA of the CDR3: TGTGCCAGCACTAGTTCCGCAGATACGCAGTATTTT.

This clonotype is medium-sized. The chain joins TRBV6-1 to TRBJ2-5; TRBD2 agrees at 7 bases. The J segment lost 5 bases and the V segment lost 3 bases, leaving 9 bases of the junction unmatched. The CDR3 has 15 amino acids. Germline-derived CDR1 and CDR2 are MNHNS and SASEGT. CDR3 bases: TGTGCCAGCAGTGACCCCTGGGGGGGGAAGGAGACCCAGTACTTC. Protein: CASSDPWGGKETQYF.

Notes on this clonotype: This CDR3 is missing its conserved last phenylalanine or tryptophan, likely due to a read error. Because the CDR3's place on the DNA is in doubt, the DNA is left out and the CDR3 is given as listed by TCRdb. V is TRBV10-3 and J is TRBJ2-1; the D call TRBD2 from the table was never checked on the DNA. With termini counted, the CDR3 has 16 amino acids. Germline CDR1 is ENHRY and CDR2 is SYGVKD. The CDR3 sequence is CAISDTSGGHEQYFGN.

The rearrangement uses TRBV6-6 and TRBJ2-3; D remains unclear. The better agreement between TRBJ1-1 and the DNA end casts doubt on the J call. Germline values: CDR1 MNHNY, CDR2 SVGAGI (reference sequence). This CDR3 region has 13 residues. CDR3 loop: CASSYGSVNEAFF. CDR3 sequence (DNA): TGTGCCAGCAGTTATGGTAGTGTGAATGAAGCTTTCTTT.

The V gene is TRBV7-3, the J gene TRBJ2-3; perhaps TRBD1 as D (6 bases). The CDR3 has 15 residues. V was clipped by 4 bases and J by 0 bases, with 11 bases between them. The germline V gene encodes CDR1 SGHTA and CDR2 FQGTGA. Here the CDR3 reads CASSSHGQSTDTQYF. CDR3 nucleotides: TGTGCCAGCAGCTCCCACGGACAGAGCACAGATACGCAGTATTTT.

V and J are TRBV24-1 and TRBJ2-4; 7 nucleotides line up with TRBD1. This CDR3 comprises 12 residues. With V trimmed by 5 bases and J by 13 bases, 7 bases remained unmatched. Germline assignment: CDR1 KGHDR and CDR2 SFDVKD. CDR3 residues: CATSGPGGTQYF. The CDR3 nucleotides read TGTGCCACCAGTGGGCCAGGGGGTACCCAGTACTTC.

The table lists this clonotype with a count of one. This chain links TRBV7-4 with TRBJ2-3, with 7 bases that match TRBD1. The closer fit of TRBJ2-7 to the DNA end suggests the J call may be wrong. Germline assignment: CDR1 SGHVT and CDR2 SQSDAQ. This CDR3 is 12 amino acids long. CDR3 sequence reads: CASSSTGFEQYF. CDR3 in DNA: TGTGCCAGCAGCTCGACAGGGTTCGAGCAGTACTTC.

This clonotype showed up just a few times. This chain joins TRBV7-3 and TRBJ2-1, with D unclear. V was trimmed by 0 bases and J by 4 bases, leaving 4 bases between them. The CDR3 is 13 residues long. Germline V CDR1 and CDR2: SGHTA, FQGTGA. The CDR3 spells CASSLTGYNEQFF. The CDR3 bases are TGTGCCAGCAGCTTAACCGGGTACAATGAGCAGTTCTTC. The full variable domain, with the rest looked up from reference TRBV7-3 and TRBJ2-1, is GAGVSQTPSNKVTEKGKYVELRCDPISGHTALYWYRQSLGQGPEFLIYFQGTGAADDSGLPNDRFFAVRPEGSVSTLKIQRTERGDSAVYLCASSLTGYNEQFFGPGTRLTVL.

J is TRBJ2-6 and V is TRBV7-2; 8 nucleotides align to TRBD2. V shed 5 bases, J shed 1 base, and the junction held 7 bases outside the gene matches. Germline V gene data show CDR1 as SGHTA and CDR2 as FQGNSA. The CDR3 is 17 residues long. CDR3 sequence (DNA): TGTGCCAGCAGCCCCGGGACTAGAGCATCTGGGGCCAACGTCCTGACTTTC. Translation gives CASSPGTRASGANVLTF.

The chain employs TRBV7-2 and TRBJ2-7, with TRBD1 matching over 7 bases. The tail of the sequence fits TRBJ1-2 better, so the J call may be wrong. This CDR3 has 15 amino acids. Germline V gene sequence: CDR1 SGHTA, CDR2 FQGNSA. CDR3 residues: CASSPQGGIYYGYTF. The CDR3 DNA is TGTGCCAGCAGCCCTCAGGGGGGTATATACTATGGCTACACCTTC.

This clonotype was recorded a few times. The CDR3 does not close with the conserved phenylalanine or tryptophan, likely indicating a read error. Because the CDR3's place on the DNA is in doubt, the DNA is left out and the CDR3 is given as listed by TCRdb. The genes are TRBV7-3 and TRBJ2-3; the DNA was not compared with TRBD2, the D call given in the table. Per the germline V gene, CDR1 is SGHTA and CDR2 is FQGTGA. Ends included, the CDR3 has 19 residues. The CDR3 loop is CASSLRPSGGVGNEQFFGP.

This clonotype was observed a handful of times. The chain uses TRBV20-1 and TRBJ2-3; a weak D match, TRBD2 (6 bases). This CDR3 has 14 residues. Between the trimmed V and J ends, which lost 3 bases and 0 bases, there was a span of 10 bases. Germline CDR1 reads DFQATT; CDR2 reads SNEGSKA (reference sequence). The CDR3 DNA reads TGCAGTGCTAGTCGGGAGCCTAGCACAGATACGCAGTATTTT. It specifies CSASREPSTDTQYF.

This clonotype has at least ten counts. The gene calls are TRBV19 and TRBJ2-4; 11 nucleotides line up with TRBD2. Gene TRBJ2-5 matches the end of the DNA better, so the J call may be wrong. The CDR3 length is 15 residues. Germline CDR1 LNHDA, CDR2 SQIVND (reference sequence). The CDR3 DNA follows: TGTGCCAGTAGTGTCGAACTAGCGGGAGCGCAGACCCAGTACTTC. Protein sequence: CASSVELAGAQTQYF.

The sample holds many counts of this clonotype. The chain combines TRBV5-1 with TRBJ2-5, with a tentative D call TRBD1 (5 bases). CDR3 length: 15 amino acids. V lost 4 bases and J 3 bases, leaving 16 bases between the germline ends. Germline CDR1 SGHRS, CDR2 YFSETQ. The CDR3 spells CASSLDRKGEETQYF. In DNA form, the CDR3 reads TGCGCCAGCAGCCTGGACCGCAAAGGGGAAGAGACCCAGTACTTC. Full variable domain (remainder filled in from reference TRBV5-1 and TRBJ2-5): KAGVTQTPRYLIKTRGQQVTLSCSPISGHRSVSWYQQTPGQGLQFLFEYFSETQRNKGNFPGRFSGRQFSNSRSEMNVSTLELGDSALYLCASSLDRKGEETQYFGPGTRLLVL.

J is TRBJ2-7 and V is TRBV7-4; D is unclear. TRBJ2-1 explains the end of the DNA better; the J call may be wrong. Germline CDR1 reads SGHVT; CDR2 reads SQSDAQ. The CDR3 is 11 amino acids. DNA of the CDR3: TGTGCCAGCAGCTTAATCAATGAGCAGTTCTTC. Amino acids: CASSLINEQFF.

The chain uses TRBV7-6 and TRBJ2-7, with 8 bases identical to TRBD2. The CDR3 runs to 15 residues. Germline lookup yields CDR1 SGHVS and CDR2 FNYEAQ. V was clipped by 0 bases and J by 5 bases; unmatched bases: 6. CDR3 nucleotide sequence: TGTGCCAGCAGCTTAGCCGGGACTAGGGAAGACGAGCAGTACTTC. It yields the protein CASSLAGTREDEQYF.

The table lists this clonotype with a count of one. The chain links TRBV6-1 to TRBJ2-3; 7 bases are a match to TRBD1. The J call may be mistaken, given a closer DNA end match to TRBJ2-7. This CDR3 has 14 residues. CDR1 and CDR2 from the germline V gene are MNHNS and SASEGT. CDR3 in amino acids: CATKMTGTSYEQYF. DNA of the CDR3: TGTGCCACCAAGATGACAGGGACCTCCTACGAGCAGTACTTC.

This clonotype occurred a few times. The rearrangement joins TRBV11-3 to TRBJ2-1, with TRBD1 identical over 9 bases. The closer fit of TRBJ2-7 to the DNA end suggests the J call may be wrong. Germline V lookup: CDR1 SGHNT, CDR2 YENEEA. This CDR3 has 16 amino acids. This chain's CDR3 is CASSPRQGQGYNEQYF. CDR3 DNA sequence: TGTGCCAGCAGCCCGCGACAGGGACAGGGATACAATGAGCAGTACTTC.

This clonotype was observed at least ten times. The CDR3 loop is CSVEGDTRKSYNEQFF. CDR3 bases: TGCAGCGTTGAAGGGGACACCCGAAAATCCTACAATGAGCAGTTCTTC. This sequence joins TRBV29-1 and TRBJ2-1, with D perhaps matching TRBD1 (6 bases). This CDR3 contains 16 residues. Germline-derived CDR1 and CDR2 are SQVTM and ANQGSEA. V was cut by 1 base and J by 1 base, with 14 bases left in between.

This clonotype was recorded many times. A junction boundary mismatches the germline segment, possibly from a read error. V gene TRBV28 combines with J gene TRBJ2-7; no firm D call. The CDR3 sequence is 15 residues long. Germline V lookup: CDR1 MDHEN, CDR2 SYDVKM. DNA of the CDR3: TGTGCCAGCAGTCCCCGTCGTCTGGCCTCCCACGAGCAGTACTTC. It translates to CASSPRRLASHEQYF.

In this sample, this clonotype turned up once. The J gene is TRBJ2-4, the V gene TRBV7-2; tentative D call: TRBD2 (5 bases). The closer fit of TRBJ2-1 to the DNA end suggests the J call may be wrong. Germline loops: CDR1 SGHTA, CDR2 FQGNSA. The CDR3 spans 15 residues. The CDR3 nucleotides are TGTGCCAGCAGCTTAGCGCTGGGGAGCTCCTACGAGCAGTTCTTC. Residues: CASSLALGSSYEQFF.

Ten or more counts support this clonotype. V gene TRBV28 combines with J gene TRBJ2-5; 7 bases agree with TRBD1. After removal of 3 bases from V and 2 bases from J, the junction contained 6 bases not matched to a gene. This CDR3 spans 15 amino acids. CDR1 is MDHEN and CDR2 is SYDVKM in the germline V gene. CDR3: CASSFRDRTQETQYF. The CDR3 DNA is TGTGCCAGCAGTTTCCGGGACAGAACTCAAGAGACCCAGTACTTC.

V usage is TRBV7-2 and J usage is TRBJ2-5; the D is unclear. CDR1 SGHTA and CDR2 FQGNSA come from the germline V gene. Trimming cost V 1 base and J 4 bases, with 7 bases left between them. The CDR3 contains 13 residues. CDR3 residues: CASSLGVGETQYF. The CDR3 DNA reads as TGTGCCAGCAGCTTAGGGGTCGGAGAGACCCAGTACTTC.

Details on this clonotype: Germline and junction disagree at one end, which may indicate a read error. The J gene is TRBJ2-1, the V gene TRBV7-6; the D call may be TRBD1 or TRBD2 (5 bases each). TRBJ2-5 explains the end of the DNA better; the J call may be wrong. CDR3 size: 13 residues. CDR1 is SGHVS and CDR2 is FNYEAQ in the germline V gene. The DNA of the CDR3 is TGTGCTAGCAGCCTGGGGGTTCAAGAGACCCAGTACTTC. It is translated as CASSLGVQETQYF.

This clonotype appeared a few times. This CDR3 reads CASSLIRDGEQFF. The CDR3 DNA sequence: TGTGCCAGCAGCTTAATCCGGGATGGTGAGCAGTTCTTC. The rearrangement joins TRBV7-3 to TRBJ2-1; TRBD2 might be the D (5 bases). This CDR3 is 13 amino acids long. The germline V gene encodes CDR1 SGHTA and CDR2 FQGTGA. Between the trimmed V and J ends, which lost 1 base and 9 bases, there was a span of 10 bases.